These 17 T cell receptor beta chains share one sample of origin, sequenced in a study of T cell responses to AZD1222 COVID-19 vaccine. The repertoire was sequenced with immunoSEQ multiplex PCR; TCRdb's copy has only in-frame clones and lacks some. Of tens of thousands of clones listed, about 86% are singletons. Specimen: peripheral blood, collected on day 0 of MenACWY control vaccination. Receptor source: an adult in good health.

This clone was recorded only once. The J gene is TRBJ1-2, the V gene TRBV7-8; 7 nucleotides agree with TRBD1. This CDR3 is 13 amino acids long. J gave up 13 bases and V 0 bases, and 8 bases lay outside the gene matches. The germline gives CDR1 SGHVS, CDR2 FQNEAQ. The CDR3 DNA sequence: TGTGCCAGCAGCTTAGCGGTGACAGGGTGGCCCACCTTC. It codes for CASSLAVTGWPTF.

The J gene is TRBJ1-3, the V gene TRBV30; D remains ambiguous. CDR3 length: 12 residues. Between the trimmed V and J ends, which lost 4 bases and 3 bases, there was a span of 7 bases. Germline lookup yields CDR1 GTSNPN and CDR2 SVGIG (reference sequence). The CDR3, as DNA: TGTGCCTGGAAAGGGTATGGAAACACCATATATTTT. Protein: CAWKGYGNTIYF.

The rearrangement uses TRBV9 and TRBJ2-1, with 7 positions matching TRBD2. Germline CDR1 reads SGDLS; CDR2 reads YYNGEE. V was pared by 2 bases and J by 8 bases, with 10 bases of the junction left unmatched. The CDR3 totals 15 residues. DNA of the CDR3: TGTGCCAGCAGCGTGGGGACTACCCGATTGGATGAGCAGTTCTTC. This codes for CASSVGTTRLDEQFF.

The chain carries TRBV9 and TRBJ1-6; TRBD1 might be the D (5 bases). The V end lost 2 bases, the J end lost 4 bases, and 10 bases lay between the germline ends. The germline gives CDR1 SGDLS, CDR2 YYNGEE. The CDR3 runs to 15 residues. The CDR3 is CASSVLDTYNSPLHF. CDR3 in DNA: TGTGCCAGCAGCGTCTTGGACACGTATAATTCACCCCTCCACTTT.

The V gene is TRBV4-2, the J gene TRBJ2-1; D might be TRBD2 (7 bases). The CDR3 has 20 residues. The V and J ends lost 1 base and 0 bases respectively, with 22 bases between them. CDR1 is LGHNA and CDR2 is YNFKEQ in the germline V gene. The DNA for the CDR3 is TGTGCCAGCAGCCAAGTGGGAGGAGGGGGGGCTGTATTCTCCTACAATGAGCAGTTCTTC. Translation gives CASSQVGGGGAVFSYNEQFF.

The chain employs TRBV25-1 and TRBJ1-5; tentative D call: TRBD1 (5 bases). CDR3 length: 14 residues. With 1 base removed from V and 4 bases from J, the gap between germline ends came to 8 bases. Germline V gene lookup returns CDR1 MGHDK and CDR2 SYGVNS. The CDR3 protein is CASSESRANQPQHF. CDR3 in DNA: TGTGCCAGCAGTGAATCCAGGGCTAATCAGCCCCAGCATTTT. Based on the CDR3 plus reference TRBV25-1 and TRBJ1-5, the full variable domain is EADIYQTPRYLVIGTGKKITLECSQTMGHDKMYWYQQDPGMELHLIHYSYGVNSTEKGDLSSESTVSRIRTEHFPLTLESARPSHTSQYLCASSESRANQPQHFGDGTRLSIL.

This rearrangement joins TRBV7-2 to TRBJ2-2; D is possibly TRBD1 or TRBD2 (5 bases each). Germline lookup yields CDR1 SGHTA and CDR2 FQGNSA. This CDR3 is 14 amino acids long. The V and J ends lost 11 bases and 0 bases respectively, with 13 bases between them. The CDR3 nucleotides read TGTGCCGGGACCGACACCGCGAACACCGGGGAGCTGTTTTTT. Encoded protein: CAGTDTANTGELFF.

This chain joins TRBV23-1 and TRBJ1-6; D is unresolved. TRBV23-1 belongs to the ORF category, with a function that is uncertain. The ends were cut back, 4 bases at V and 0 bases at J, with 13 bases in the middle. The CDR3 spans 17 residues. The CDR3 here is CASSPTSPGSYNSPLHF. CDR3 nucleotides: TGCGCCAGCAGTCCCACGAGTCCGGGCTCCTATAATTCACCCCTCCACTTT.

A word on this clone: One end of the junction does not line up with germline, which may come from a read error. The genes are TRBV7-9 and TRBJ2-7; TRBD2 might be the D (7 bases). The CDR3 covers 14 residues. Germline V gene sequence: CDR1 SEHNR, CDR2 FQNEAQ (reference sequence). The CDR3 loop reads CASSLSSTGGEQCF. For the CDR3, the DNA is TGTGCCAGCAGCTTAAGCTCAACGGGGGGCGAGCAGTGCTTC. The whole variable domain, filled in from reference TRBV7-9 and TRBJ2-7, reads DTGVSQNPRHKITKRGQNVTFRCDPISEHNRLYWYRQTLGQGPEFLTYFQNEAQLEKSRLLSDRFSAERPKGSFSTLEIQRTEQGDSAMYLCASSLSSTGGEQCFGPGTRLTVT.

The CDR3 is CASSLTGNEQYF. The CDR3 DNA is TGTGCCAGCAGCTTGACAGGGAACGAGCAGTACTTC. The V call is TRBV5-4, the J call TRBJ2-7, with D perhaps TRBD1 (6 bases). V was pared by 1 base and J by 5 bases, with 7 bases between. CDR3 length: 12 residues. Germline loops: CDR1 SGHNT, CDR2 YYREEE (reference sequence).

V usage is TRBV2 and J usage is TRBJ1-2; 7 nucleotides line up with TRBD1. The germline CDR1 and CDR2 sequences are SNHLY and FYNNEI. The junction had 15 bases not matched to a gene; V was cut back by 7 bases and J by 4 bases. This CDR3 has 16 residues. CDR3 sequence (DNA): TGTGCCAGCAAGAGTGGGGGAGGGGGCTACGGCTATGGCTACACCTTC. Translating gives CASKSGGGGYGYGYTF.

The V and J genes are TRBV27 and TRBJ2-3; D possibly corresponds to TRBD2 (5 bases). Germline V gene data show CDR1 as MNHEY and CDR2 as SMNVEV (reference sequence). The CDR3 extends over 14 amino acids. Trimming cost V 6 bases and J 1 base, with 11 bases left between them. The CDR3 coding sequence is TGTGCCAGCAGAGTGGACTGGGGCACAGATACGCAGTATTTT. Residues: CASRVDWGTDTQYF.

The chain carries TRBV24-1 and TRBJ1-6; weak D call: TRBD1 (5 bases). The germline V and J ends were trimmed by 4 bases and 8 bases, with 17 bases remaining between them. The length of the CDR3 is 16 residues. Germline CDR1 is KGHDR and CDR2 is SFDVKD. The CDR3 region has the DNA TGTGCCACCAGTGACCCATCCGGGACCGAGCATTCACCCCTCCACTTT. Translating gives CATSDPSGTEHSPLHF.

This clone was recorded only once. V gene TRBV7-3 combines with J gene TRBJ2-2; maybe TRBD2 (6 bases). This CDR3 is 16 amino acids long. Germline V gene sequence: CDR1 SGHTA, CDR2 FQGTGA. Trimming pared 6 bases from V and 1 base from J, leaving 15 bases between. CDR3 sequence: CASSPTGTQNTGELFF. The CDR3 nucleotides read TGTGCCAGCAGTCCCACCGGGACTCAGAACACCGGGGAGCTGTTTTTT.

The chain has TRBV7-2 and TRBJ2-7, with TRBD2 matching 8 bases. Germline V gene lookup returns CDR1 SGHTA and CDR2 FQGNSA. The CDR3 runs to 14 residues. V lost 2 bases, J lost 3 bases, and 3 bases stayed unmatched. In nucleotides, the CDR3 is TGTGCCAGCAGCTTACGGGGGGGCCTCTACGAGCAGTACTTC. Translating it yields CASSLRGGLYEQYF.

The gene calls are TRBV11-1 and TRBJ2-1; 10 bases align to TRBD1. This CDR3 spans 15 amino acids. Germline V gene data show CDR1 as SGHAT and CDR2 as FQDESV (reference sequence). V lost 6 bases to trimming and J lost 5 bases; unmatched junction nucleotides: 7. CDR3 in amino acids: CASSSRDRGDNEQFF. As DNA, the CDR3 is TGTGCCAGCAGTTCCCGGGACAGGGGTGACAATGAGCAGTTCTTC.

The CDR3 bases are TGTGCCAGCAGTCCGACAGGGGCCTATGGCTACACCTTC. This sequence encodes CASSPTGAYGYTF. The chain is built from TRBV28 and TRBJ1-2; TRBD1 matches at 8 bases. The CDR3 sequence is 13 residues long. Unmatched junction bases numbered 3, after V lost 5 bases and J lost 4 bases. Germline V lookup: CDR1 MDHEN, CDR2 SYDVKM.